Sequencing of this T cell receptor (beta chain) was carried out in a study of Graves' ophthalmopathy and Graves' hyperthyroidism. About the study: Stable hyperthyroidism denotes an absence of ophthalmopathy throughout 18 months of follow-up. Study findings and constraints: The majority of expanded thyroid clonotypes above 0.001 frequency also occurred in blood.

Hyperthyroidism patients were newly diagnosed, ill under 2 months, and aged 18 to 65 years. The diagnosis was founded upon clinical symptoms, serum thyroxine, TRAb, thyroid ultrasound and orbital computed tomography. RNA transcripts yielded amplified TCR beta CDR3 regions. First-round RT-PCR with HTBI primers preceded a second-round multiplex PCR. TCRdb recomputed calls from the multiplex PCR reads with MiXCR, one row per CDR3 protein. The table records 1 million to 1.3 million distinct CDR3 sequences, roughly two fifths of them present only once. At least ten counts were recorded for this clonotype. Antigen unknown. The CDR3 sequence is 14 residues long. Germline lookup yields CDR1 SEHNR and CDR2 FQNEAQ (reference sequence). Trimming cost V 5 bases and J 2 bases, with 13 bases left between them.

The sequenced sample was peripheral blood or thyroid tissue (not recorded which). This rearrangement joins TRBV7-9 to TRBJ2-7, with a weak D call TRBD1 (6 bases). This receptor was taken from an adult man with Graves' hyperthyroidism. The CDR3 DNA is TGTGCCAGCAGCCGACAGGCCGGAACCTACGAGCAGTACTTC. It yields the protein CASSRQAGTYEQYF.